This T cell receptor beta chain was found in a study of blood T cell repertoires in COVID-19. Measured with immunoSEQ multiplex PCR; TCRdb has only the in-frame clones, and not every one. The sample gives 46,000 or so clones, roughly 85% of which show up once; roughly 13% is in the top ten. This CDR3 is 14 amino acids long. CDR1 ENHRY and CDR2 SYGVKD come from the germline V gene. V dropped 7 bases and J dropped 2; count of bases not matched to a gene: 5. What was sequenced was peripheral blood. The source of this sequence is a human donor in a cohort sampled during active COVID-19. V usage is TRBV10-3 and J usage is TRBJ2-7; 10 bases are a match to TRBD2. The CDR3 DNA sequence: TGTGCCATCAAGAGCGGGGGGGCACCCTACGAGCAGTACTTC. It yields the protein CAIKSGGAPYEQYF.